The sequence of this TCR beta chain was determined in a study of blood T cell repertoires in COVID-19. Study at large: Both acute and convalescent COVID-19 samples were obtained from the United States, Italy and Spain. The cDNA or gDNA used as material had been derived from T cells, B-cell-depleted T cells, or PBMCs.

Per the germline V gene, CDR1 is MNHEY and CDR2 is SVGAGI. Trimming left V 7 bases short and J 4 bases short, with 13 bases between. The CDR3 has 14 residues. Original processing notes: Reference gene primer amplification gave estimated nucleated cell counts. The protocol was immunoSEQ multiplex PCR, while the TCRdb copy is restricted to in-frame clones and leaves out a portion. Clone size and V and J calls were adopted from that table, with D and trimming inferred from the DNA. The sample includes 59,000 or so clones, 75% to 90% of them seen just once. This rearrangement joins TRBV6-5 to TRBJ1-4, with no clear D. Sequencing was done on a sample of peripheral blood. The source of this sequence is a human donor in a cohort sampled during active COVID-19. The CDR3 bases are TGTGCCAGCATGGATTCGGGTAGTAATGAAAAACTGTTTTTT. It yields the protein CASMDSGSNEKLFF.